This T cell receptor (beta chain) was sequenced in a study of T cells in tuberculosis. Thawed, overnight-rested PBMC were stained with GMM-loaded CD1B tetramer, viability dye and anti-CD3, then sorted. CD1B tetramers were loaded with Rhodococcus equi-derived C32 glucose monomycolate. Before cryopreservation, the sorted PBMC lost their CD14-expressing monocytes. Each donor contributed some 96,000 sorted tetramer-negative cells. The CDR3 consists of 16 residues. Per germline, CDR1 SNHLY and CDR2 FYNNEI. Trimming cost V 6 bases and J 0 bases; bases outside gene matches: 7. Data came from immunoSEQ multiplex PCR; TCRdb stores just in-frame clones and leaves some out. The sample has approximately 100,000 clones; roughly 90% are singletons.

The rearrangement joins TRBV2 to TRBJ2-1; 8 bases map to TRBD1. The sequenced material came from CD1b-GMM tetramer-negative cells sorted from PBMCs. This TCR was recovered from an adult woman with latent tuberculosis. DNA of the CDR3: TGTGCCAGCAGAACCCGGACAGGGAGCTCCTACAATGAGCAGTTCTTC. Encoded protein: CASRTRTGSSYNEQFF.